The 14 T cell receptor beta chains presented below share a single source sample, sequenced in a study of shared clonotypes between healthy human individuals. The assay was immunoSEQ multiplex PCR, and TCRdb's table has in-frame clones only and misses some. The sample carries about 510,000 clones, 70% to 80% recorded once. The sample was PBMCs. The receptors originated from a woman in her 40s in good health. Some clones in this sample may be carry-over from other donors' samples.

The chain is built from TRBV9 and TRBJ2-3; 9 positions agree with TRBD2. With V trimmed by 2 bases and J by 5 bases, 3 bases remained unmatched. The CDR3 consists of 14 residues. Germline CDR1 SGDLS, CDR2 YYNGEE. CDR3 residues: CASSVSGRQDTQYF. Written as DNA, the CDR3 is TGTGCCAGCAGCGTTAGCGGGAGACAAGATACGCAGTATTTT.

This chain links TRBV7-6 with TRBJ2-1, with D perhaps being TRBD1 or TRBD2 (5 bases each). V lost 5 bases and J 3 bases, leaving 20 bases between the germline ends. The germline CDR1 and CDR2 sequences are SGHVS and FNYEAQ. The CDR3 spans 17 residues. The CDR3 protein is CASSAPGSLGGYNEQFF. The CDR3, as DNA: TGTGCCAGCAGCGCCCCAGGGAGCCTGGGCGGCTACAATGAGCAGTTCTTC.

V is TRBV18 and J is TRBJ2-7; no clear D. The CDR3 runs 16 residues. Germline CDR1 and CDR2: KGHSH and LQKENI. Between the trimmed V and J ends, which lost 2 bases and 3 bases, there was a span of 17 bases. CDR3 nucleotide sequence: TGTGCCAGCTCACCAGGACCGGCGGCCCTACTCTACGAGCAGTACTTC. Residues: CASSPGPAALLYEQYF.

The genes are TRBV6-1 and TRBJ1-1; D is perhaps TRBD1 (5 bases). The germline CDR1 and CDR2 sequences are MNHNS and SASEGT. The V and J ends lost 6 bases and 4 bases respectively, with 15 bases between them. The CDR3 sequence is 14 residues long. Here the CDR3 reads CASRREGLGTEAFF. Here the CDR3 DNA reads TGTGCCAGCAGACGGGAGGGGCTGGGCACTGAAGCTTTCTTT.

The chain joins TRBV7-9 to TRBJ2-1; 8 nucleotides line up with TRBD1. The CDR3 extends over 15 amino acids. Per the germline V gene, CDR1 is SEHNR and CDR2 is FQNEAQ (reference sequence). J was trimmed by 3 bases and V by 5 bases; bases with no gene match: 6. For the CDR3, the DNA is TGTGCCAGCAGCGACAGGGGAGTCAGCTACAATGAGCAGTTCTTC. It encodes CASSDRGVSYNEQFF.

Turning to this clone: The junction shows a germline mismatch at one end, possibly a read error. This chain links TRBV5-3 with TRBJ1-5; D perhaps matches TRBD1 (5 bases). TRBV5-3 carries the ORF label, with uncertain function. The CDR3 is made up of 15 amino acids. The CDR3 DNA sequence: TGTGCCAGCAGCTTGGGGACCTGGAGCAATCAGCCCCAGCATTTT. Translation: CASSLGTWSNQPQHF.

The table lists this clone with a count of one. The chain recombines TRBV5-5 with TRBJ2-7, with TRBD2 matching 9 bases. The V gene end was trimmed by 4 bases and the J gene end by 0 bases; junction bases not matched to a gene: 14. Looked up from germline, CDR1 is SGHKS and CDR2 is YYEKEE (reference sequence). This CDR3 contains 18 residues. CDR3 DNA: TGTGCCAGCAGCCCACCCCCCTTAGCGGGAGTGTTCTCCTACGAGCAGTACTTC. It yields the protein CASSPPPLAGVFSYEQYF.

This clone was seen once. The chain joins TRBV6-5 to TRBJ2-3; 9 bases map to TRBD2. The CDR3 is made up of 15 amino acids. Trimming at V came to 6 bases and at J to 7 bases, leaving 11 bases not matched to a gene. In germline, CDR1 is MNHEY, CDR2 SVGAGI. The CDR3: CASRLIAGVSHTQYF. In DNA, the CDR3 is TGTGCCAGCAGACTAATAGCGGGAGTATCACATACGCAGTATTTT.

This chain joins TRBV7-9 and TRBJ1-3; 7 positions agree with TRBD1. Trimming at V came to 1 base and at J to 0 bases, leaving 12 bases not matched to a gene. The CDR3 covers 19 residues. Germline CDR1 reads SEHNR; CDR2 reads FQNEAQ (reference sequence). Here the CDR3 reads CASSLVGTAVFRSGNTIYF. CDR3 bases: TGTGCCAGCAGCTTAGTTGGGACAGCAGTTTTCCGCTCTGGAAACACCATATATTTT.

The chain is built from TRBV4-1 and TRBJ1-5, with 11 bases identical to TRBD1. The CDR3 has 15 residues. V shed 5 bases and J 6 bases; nucleotides not matched to a gene: 6. Germline V gives CDR1 MGHRA, CDR2 YSYEKL. DNA for the CDR3: TGCGCCAGCAGCGCCACCGGGACAGGGGGTCAGCCCCAGCATTTT. This sequence encodes CASSATGTGGQPQHF.

The chain has TRBV13 and TRBJ2-5; D might be TRBD1 (5 bases). V gave up 0 bases and J gave up 1 base, with 12 bases separating them. This CDR3 region has 16 residues. In germline, CDR1 is PRHDT, CDR2 FYEKMQ (reference sequence). In DNA form, the CDR3 reads TGTGCCAGCAGCTTAGGCATACAGGAATCCCAAGAGACCCAGTACTTC. It specifies CASSLGIQESQETQYF.

This chain joins TRBV7-2 and TRBJ1-6, with D unclear. The CDR3 runs 11 residues. V shed 1 base and J shed 12 bases, with 4 bases lying between them. CDR1 is SGHTA and CDR2 is FQGNSA in the germline V gene. DNA for the CDR3: TGTGCCAGCAGCTTAGATGGACCCCTCCACTTT. Translating it yields CASSLDGPLHF.

The rearrangement links TRBV7-2 to TRBJ2-2, with D perhaps TRBD2 (5 bases). Germline V lookup: CDR1 SGHTA, CDR2 FQGNSA. Trimming left V 5 bases short and J 5 bases short, with 24 bases between. The CDR3 is 18 amino acids. CDR3 sequence: CASSPEGVRRRITGELFF. The CDR3, as DNA: TGTGCCAGCAGCCCAGAGGGTGTGAGGCGCCGGATTACCGGGGAGCTGTTTTTT.

V is TRBV5-1 and J is TRBJ2-3; D is possibly TRBD2 (6 bases). This CDR3 has 15 residues. Germline V gives CDR1 SGHRS, CDR2 YFSETQ. The germline V and J ends were trimmed by 3 bases and 4 bases, with 15 bases remaining between them. As DNA, the CDR3 is TGCGCCAGCAGCTCCCAGGGAGGCGGAGCAGATACGCAGTATTTT. Its protein product is CASSSQGGGADTQYF.